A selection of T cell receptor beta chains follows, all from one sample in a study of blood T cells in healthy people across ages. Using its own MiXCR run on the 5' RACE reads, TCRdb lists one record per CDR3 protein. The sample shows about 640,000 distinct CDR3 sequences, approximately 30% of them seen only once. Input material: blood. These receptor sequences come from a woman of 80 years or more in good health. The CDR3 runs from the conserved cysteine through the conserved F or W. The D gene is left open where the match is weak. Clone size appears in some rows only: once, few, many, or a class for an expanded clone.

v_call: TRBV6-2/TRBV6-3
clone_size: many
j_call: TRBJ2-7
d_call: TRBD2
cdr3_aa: CASSYYGGTYEQYF
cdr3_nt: TGTGCCAGCAGTTACTACGGGGGGACTTACGAGCAGTACTTC

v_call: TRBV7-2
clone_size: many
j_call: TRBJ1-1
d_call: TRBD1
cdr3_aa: CASSSPGQGVHTEAFF
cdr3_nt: TGTGCCAGCAGCTCTCCGGGACAGGGGGTTCACACTGAAGCTTTCTTT

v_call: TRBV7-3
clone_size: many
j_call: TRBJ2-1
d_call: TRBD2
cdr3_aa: CASSKTSGSYNEQFF
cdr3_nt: TGTGCCAGCTCCAAGACTAGCGGCTCCTACAATGAGCAGTTCTTC

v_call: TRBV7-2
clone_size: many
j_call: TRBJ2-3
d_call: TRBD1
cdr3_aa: CASSLDGTGGPDTQYF
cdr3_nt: TGTGCCAGCAGCTTAGATGGGACAGGGGGCCCAGATACGCAGTATTTT

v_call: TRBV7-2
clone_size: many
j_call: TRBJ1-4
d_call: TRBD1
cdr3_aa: CASSPIPGTANEKLFF
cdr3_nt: TGTGCCAGCAGCCCGATACCCGGGACAGCTAATGAAAAACTGTTTTTT

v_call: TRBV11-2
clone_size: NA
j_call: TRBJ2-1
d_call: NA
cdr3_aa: CASSLALGEQFF
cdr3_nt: TGTGCCAGCAGCTTGGCCCTCGGTGAGCAGTTCTTC

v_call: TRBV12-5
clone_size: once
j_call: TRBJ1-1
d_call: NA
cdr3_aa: CASGLGNPGTLMNTEAFF
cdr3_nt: TGTGCTAGTGGGCTTGGAAACCCAGGGACCCTCATGAACACTGAAGCTTTCTTT

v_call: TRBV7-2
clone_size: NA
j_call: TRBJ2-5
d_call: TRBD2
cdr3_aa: CASSLGTSGGYGETQYF
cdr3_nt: TGTGCCAGCAGCTTAGGAACTAGCGGGGGGTATGGCGAGACCCAGTACTTC

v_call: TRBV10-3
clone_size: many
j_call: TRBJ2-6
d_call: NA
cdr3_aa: CAISDSGGGGANVLTF
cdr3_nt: TGTGCCATCAGTGATTCCGGGGGTGGTGGGGCCAACGTCCTGACTTTC

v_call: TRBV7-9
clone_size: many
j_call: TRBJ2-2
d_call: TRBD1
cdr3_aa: CASSYDRGFTGELFF
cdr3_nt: TGTGCCAGCAGCTACGACAGGGGATTCACCGGGGAGCTGTTTTTT

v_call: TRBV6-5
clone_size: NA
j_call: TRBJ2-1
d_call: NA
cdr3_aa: CACSYVQASGEQFF
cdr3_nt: TGTGCCTGCAGTTACGTACAGGCCTCGGGTGAGCAGTTCTTC

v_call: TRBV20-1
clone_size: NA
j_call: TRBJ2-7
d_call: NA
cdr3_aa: CSARDPNSYEQYF
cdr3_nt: TGCAGTGCTCGTGACCCAAATAGCTACGAGCAGTACTTC

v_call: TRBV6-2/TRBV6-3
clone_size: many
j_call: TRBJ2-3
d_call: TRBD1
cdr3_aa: CASTDPGTGAHKYF
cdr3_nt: TGTGCCAGCACCGACCCCGGGACAGGCGCACACAAGTATTTT

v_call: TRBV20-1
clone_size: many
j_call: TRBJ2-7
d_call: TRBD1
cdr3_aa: CSARWTGPSSYEQYF
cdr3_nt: TGCAGTGCTAGGTGGACAGGGCCGAGCTCCTACGAGCAGTACTTC

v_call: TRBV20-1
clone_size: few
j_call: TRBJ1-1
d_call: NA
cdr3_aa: CSAIRDPATEAFF
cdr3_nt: TGCAGTGCTATCAGGGACCCGGCCACTGAAGCTTTCTTT

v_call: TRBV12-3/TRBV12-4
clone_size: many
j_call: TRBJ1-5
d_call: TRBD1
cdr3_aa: CASSLGTGLRDQPQHF
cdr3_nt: TGTGCCAGCAGTTTGGGGACAGGCCTCAGGGATCAGCCCCAGCATTTT

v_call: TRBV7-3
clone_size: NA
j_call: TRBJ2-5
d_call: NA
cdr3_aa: CASSPARNEQYF
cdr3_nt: TGTGCCAGCAGCCCCGCCCGCAATGAGCAGTACTTC

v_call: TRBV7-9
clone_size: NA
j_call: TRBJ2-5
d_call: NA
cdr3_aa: CANSLTLPGRETQYF
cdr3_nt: TGTGCCAACAGCTTAACCCTTCCAGGGAGGGAGACCCAGTACTTC

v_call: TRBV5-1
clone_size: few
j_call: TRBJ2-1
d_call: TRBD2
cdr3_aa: CASSLTAGGDNEQFF
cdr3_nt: TGCGCCAGCAGCTTGACGGCGGGAGGGGACAATGAGCAGTTCTTC

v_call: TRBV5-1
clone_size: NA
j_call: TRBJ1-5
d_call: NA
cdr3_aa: CASSLEAGVGQPQHF
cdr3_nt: TGCGCCAGCAGCTTGGAAGCAGGGGTCGGCCAGCCCCAGCATTTT

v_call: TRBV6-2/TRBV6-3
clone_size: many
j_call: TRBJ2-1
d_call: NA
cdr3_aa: CASSLQGYQFF
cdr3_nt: TGTGCCAGCAGTCTTCAGGGGTATCAGTTCTTC

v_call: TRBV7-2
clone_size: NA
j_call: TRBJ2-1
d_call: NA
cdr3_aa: CASSSKAGKGRDEQFF
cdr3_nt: TGTGCCAGCAGCTCTAAGGCAGGGAAAGGAAGGGATGAGCAGTTCTTC

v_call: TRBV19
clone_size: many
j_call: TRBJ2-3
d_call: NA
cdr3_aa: CASSIGDTQYF
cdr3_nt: TGTGCCAGTAGTATAGGCGATACGCAGTATTTT

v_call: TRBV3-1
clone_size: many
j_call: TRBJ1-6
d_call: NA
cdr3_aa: CASSRSSGAENSPLHF
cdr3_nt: TGTGCCAGCAGCCGATCCTCCGGGGCAGAGAATTCACCCCTCCACTTT

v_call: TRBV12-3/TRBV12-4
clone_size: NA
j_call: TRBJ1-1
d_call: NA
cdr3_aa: CASSLKRASGTEAFF
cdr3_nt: TGTGCCAGCAGTTTAAAGCGGGCTTCGGGGACTGAAGCTTTCTTT

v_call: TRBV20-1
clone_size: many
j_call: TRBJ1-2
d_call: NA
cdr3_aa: CSANNRNYGYTF
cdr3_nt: TGCAGTGCTAATAACAGGAACTATGGCTACACCTTC

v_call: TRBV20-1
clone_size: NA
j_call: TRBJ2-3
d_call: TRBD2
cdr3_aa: CSAITGTSGGHIGTDTQYF
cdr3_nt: TGCAGTGCAATAACGGGGACTAGCGGGGGCCACATTGGCACAGATACGCAGTATTTT